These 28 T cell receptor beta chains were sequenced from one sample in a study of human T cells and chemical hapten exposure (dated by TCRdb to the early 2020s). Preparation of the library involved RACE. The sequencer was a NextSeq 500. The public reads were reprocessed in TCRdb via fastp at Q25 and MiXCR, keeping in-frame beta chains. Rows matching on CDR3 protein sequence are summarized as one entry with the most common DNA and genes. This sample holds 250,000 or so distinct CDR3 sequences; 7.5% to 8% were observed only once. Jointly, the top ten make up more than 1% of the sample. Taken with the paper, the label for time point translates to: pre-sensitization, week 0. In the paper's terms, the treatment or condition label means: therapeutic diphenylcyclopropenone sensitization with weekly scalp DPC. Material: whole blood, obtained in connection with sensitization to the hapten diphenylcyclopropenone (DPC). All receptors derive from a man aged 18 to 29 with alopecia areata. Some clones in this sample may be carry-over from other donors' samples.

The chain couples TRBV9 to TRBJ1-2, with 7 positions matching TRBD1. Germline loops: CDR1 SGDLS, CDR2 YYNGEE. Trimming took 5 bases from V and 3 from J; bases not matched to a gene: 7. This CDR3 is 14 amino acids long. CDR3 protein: CASSRSGTDYGYTF. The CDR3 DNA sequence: TGTGCCAGCAGTCGTAGTGGGACAGACTATGGCTACACCTTC.

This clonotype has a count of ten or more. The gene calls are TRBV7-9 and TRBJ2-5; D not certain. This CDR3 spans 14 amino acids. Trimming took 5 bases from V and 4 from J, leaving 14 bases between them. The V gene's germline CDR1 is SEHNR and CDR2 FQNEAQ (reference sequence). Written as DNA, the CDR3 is TGTGCCAGCAGCCTATCTGCCAGGAGAGAGACCCAGTACTTC. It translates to CASSLSARRETQYF.

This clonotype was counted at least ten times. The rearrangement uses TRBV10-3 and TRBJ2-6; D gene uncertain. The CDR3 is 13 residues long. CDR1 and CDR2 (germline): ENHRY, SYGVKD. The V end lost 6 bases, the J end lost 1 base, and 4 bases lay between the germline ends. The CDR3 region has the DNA TGTGCCATCAGGGGGTCTGGGGCCAACGTCCTGACTTTC. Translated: CAIRGSGANVLTF.

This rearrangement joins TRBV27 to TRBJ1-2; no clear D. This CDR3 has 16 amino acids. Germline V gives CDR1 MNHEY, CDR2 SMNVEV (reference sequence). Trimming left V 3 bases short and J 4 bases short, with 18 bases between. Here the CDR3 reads CASSFSRSAGLYGYTF. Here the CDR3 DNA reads TGTGCCAGCAGTTTCTCAAGATCGGCAGGACTCTATGGCTACACCTTC.

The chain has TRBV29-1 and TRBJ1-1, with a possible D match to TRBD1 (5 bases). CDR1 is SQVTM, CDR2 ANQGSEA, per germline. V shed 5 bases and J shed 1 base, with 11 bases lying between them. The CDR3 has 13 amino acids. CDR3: CSVMAGPNTEAFF. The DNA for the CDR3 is TGCAGCGTTATGGCAGGGCCGAACACTGAAGCTTTCTTT.

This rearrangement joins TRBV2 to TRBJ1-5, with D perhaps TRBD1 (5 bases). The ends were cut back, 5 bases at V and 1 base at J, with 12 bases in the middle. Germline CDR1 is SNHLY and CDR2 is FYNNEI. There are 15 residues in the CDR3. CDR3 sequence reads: CASSRSDISNQPQHF. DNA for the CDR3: TGTGCCAGCAGTCGCTCGGACATCAGCAATCAGCCCCAGCATTTT.

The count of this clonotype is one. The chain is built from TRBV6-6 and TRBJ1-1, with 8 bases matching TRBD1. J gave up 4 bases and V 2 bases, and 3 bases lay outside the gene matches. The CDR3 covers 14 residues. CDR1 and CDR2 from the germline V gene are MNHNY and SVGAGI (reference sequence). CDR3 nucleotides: TGTGCCAGCAGTTACGGACAGGGAAGCACTGAAGCTTTCTTT. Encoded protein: CASSYGQGSTEAFF.

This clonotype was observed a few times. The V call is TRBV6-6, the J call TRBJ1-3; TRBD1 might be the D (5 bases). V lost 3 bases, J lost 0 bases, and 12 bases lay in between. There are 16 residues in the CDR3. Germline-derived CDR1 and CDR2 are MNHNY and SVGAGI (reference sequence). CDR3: CASSYRPGLSGNTIYF. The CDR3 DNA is TGTGCCAGCAGTTATCGTCCAGGGCTCTCTGGAAACACCATATATTTT.

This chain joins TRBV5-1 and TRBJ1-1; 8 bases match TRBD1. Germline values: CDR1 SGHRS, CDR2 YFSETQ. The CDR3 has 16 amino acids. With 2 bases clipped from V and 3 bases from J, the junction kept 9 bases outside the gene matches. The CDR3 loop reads CASSLVYRGGYTEAFF. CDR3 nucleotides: TGCGCCAGCAGCTTAGTCTACAGGGGGGGATACACTGAAGCTTTCTTT.

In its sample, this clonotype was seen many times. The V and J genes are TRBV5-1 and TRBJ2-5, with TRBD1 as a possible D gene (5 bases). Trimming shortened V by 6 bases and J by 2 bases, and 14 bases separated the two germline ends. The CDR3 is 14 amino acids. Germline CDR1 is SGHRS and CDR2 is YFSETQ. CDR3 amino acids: CASTPTTVQETQYF. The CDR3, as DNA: TGCGCCAGCACCCCTACGACAGTACAAGAGACCCAGTACTTC.

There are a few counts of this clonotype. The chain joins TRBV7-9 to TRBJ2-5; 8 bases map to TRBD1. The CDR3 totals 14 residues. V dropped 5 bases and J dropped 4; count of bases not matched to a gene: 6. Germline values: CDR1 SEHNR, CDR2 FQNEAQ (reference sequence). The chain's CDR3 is CASSPRTGRETQYF. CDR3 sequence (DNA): TGTGCCAGCAGCCCCAGGACAGGGAGAGAGACCCAGTACTTC.

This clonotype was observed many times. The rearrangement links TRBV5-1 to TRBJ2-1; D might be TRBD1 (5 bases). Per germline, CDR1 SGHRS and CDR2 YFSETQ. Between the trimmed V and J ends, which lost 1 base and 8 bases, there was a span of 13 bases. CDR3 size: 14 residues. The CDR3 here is CASSLRQGRDEQFF. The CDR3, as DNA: TGCGCCAGCAGCTTGCGCCAGGGTAGGGATGAGCAGTTCTTC.

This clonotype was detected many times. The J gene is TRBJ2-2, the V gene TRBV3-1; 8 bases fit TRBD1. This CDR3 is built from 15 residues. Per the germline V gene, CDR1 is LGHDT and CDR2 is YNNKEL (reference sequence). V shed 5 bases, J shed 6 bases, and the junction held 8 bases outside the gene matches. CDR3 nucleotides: TGTGCCAGCAGCTACGGACAGGGATGGGCCGGGGAGCTGTTTTTT. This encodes CASSYGQGWAGELFF.

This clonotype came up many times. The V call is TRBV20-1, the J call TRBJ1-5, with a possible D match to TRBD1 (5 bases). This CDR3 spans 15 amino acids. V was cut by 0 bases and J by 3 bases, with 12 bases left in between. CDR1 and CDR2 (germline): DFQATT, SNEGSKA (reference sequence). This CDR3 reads CSARDSGRYNQPQHF. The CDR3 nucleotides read TGCAGTGCTAGAGACTCGGGACGCTACAATCAGCCCCAGCATTTT.

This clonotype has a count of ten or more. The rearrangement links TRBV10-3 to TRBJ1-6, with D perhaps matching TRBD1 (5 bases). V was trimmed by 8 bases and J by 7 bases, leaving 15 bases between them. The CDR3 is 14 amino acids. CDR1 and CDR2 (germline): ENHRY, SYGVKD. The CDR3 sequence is CAIARGEGNSPLHF. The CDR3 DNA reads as TGTGCCATCGCTCGAGGGGAAGGGAATTCACCCCTCCACTTT.

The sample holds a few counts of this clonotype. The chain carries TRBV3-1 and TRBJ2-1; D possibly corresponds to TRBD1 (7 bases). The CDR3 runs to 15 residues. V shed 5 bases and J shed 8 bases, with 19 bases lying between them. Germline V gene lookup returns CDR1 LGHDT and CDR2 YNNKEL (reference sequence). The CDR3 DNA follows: TGTGCCAGCAGCAAAGGAGGGGGCGAACCTCATGAGCAGTTCTTC. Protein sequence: CASSKGGGEPHEQFF.

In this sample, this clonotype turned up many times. The CDR3 DNA is TGTGCCAGCAGCTTAGATGGGACAGCCAATGGCTACACCTTC. This translates into CASSLDGTANGYTF. The gene calls are TRBV7-2 and TRBJ1-2; TRBD1 matches 7 bases. The V gene's germline CDR1 is SGHTA and CDR2 FQGNSA. After removal of 1 base from V and 6 bases from J, the junction contained 5 bases not matched to a gene. The CDR3 length is 14 residues.

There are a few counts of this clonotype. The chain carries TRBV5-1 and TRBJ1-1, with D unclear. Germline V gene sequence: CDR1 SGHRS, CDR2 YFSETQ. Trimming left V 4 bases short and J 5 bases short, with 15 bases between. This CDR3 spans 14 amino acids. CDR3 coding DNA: TGCGCCAGCAGCCTCCTGGTCACTGGGACTGAAGCTTTCTTT. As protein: CASSLLVTGTEAFF.

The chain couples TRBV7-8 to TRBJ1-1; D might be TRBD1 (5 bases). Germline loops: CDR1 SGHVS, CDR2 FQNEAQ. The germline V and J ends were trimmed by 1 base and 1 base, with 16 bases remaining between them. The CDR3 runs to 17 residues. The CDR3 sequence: CASSLGLLRQKNTEAFF. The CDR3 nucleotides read TGTGCCAGCAGCTTAGGTCTTTTGAGACAGAAGAACACTGAAGCTTTCTTT.

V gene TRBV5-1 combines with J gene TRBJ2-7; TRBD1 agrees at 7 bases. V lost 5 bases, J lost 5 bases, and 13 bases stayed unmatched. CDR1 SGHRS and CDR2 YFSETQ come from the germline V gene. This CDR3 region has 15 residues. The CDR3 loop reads CASSFSPGTAHEQYF. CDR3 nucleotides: TGCGCCAGCAGTTTCTCCCCCGGGACAGCTCACGAGCAGTACTTC.

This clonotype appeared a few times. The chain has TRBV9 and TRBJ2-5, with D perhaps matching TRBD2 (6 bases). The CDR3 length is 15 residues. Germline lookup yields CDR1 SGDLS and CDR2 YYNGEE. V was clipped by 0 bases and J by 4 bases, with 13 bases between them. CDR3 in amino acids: CASSVGVAAAETQYF. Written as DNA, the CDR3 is TGTGCCAGCAGCGTAGGGGTAGCGGCGGCAGAGACCCAGTACTTC. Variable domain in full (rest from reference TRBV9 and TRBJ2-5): DSGVTQTPKHLITATGQRVTLRCSPRSGDLSVYWYQQSLDQGLQFLIQYYNGEERAKGNILERFSAQQFPDLHSELNLSSLELGDSALYFCASSVGVAAAETQYFGPGTRLLVL.

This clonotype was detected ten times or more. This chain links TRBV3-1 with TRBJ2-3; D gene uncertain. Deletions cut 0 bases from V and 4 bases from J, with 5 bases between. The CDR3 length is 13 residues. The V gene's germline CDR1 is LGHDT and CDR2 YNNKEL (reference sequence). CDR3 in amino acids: CASSQDRPDTQYF. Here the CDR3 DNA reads TGTGCCAGCAGCCAAGATCGACCAGATACGCAGTATTTT.

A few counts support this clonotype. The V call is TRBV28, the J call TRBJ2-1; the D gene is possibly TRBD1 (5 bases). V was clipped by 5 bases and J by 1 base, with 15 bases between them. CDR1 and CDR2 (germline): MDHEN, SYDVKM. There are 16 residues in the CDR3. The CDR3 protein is CASSPYRIVSYNEQFF. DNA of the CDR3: TGTGCCAGCAGTCCGTACAGGATCGTTTCCTACAATGAGCAGTTCTTC. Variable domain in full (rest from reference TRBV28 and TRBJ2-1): DVKVTQSSRYLVKRTGEKVFLECVQDMDHENMFWYRQDPGLGLRLIYFSYDVKMKEKGDIPEGYSVSREKKERFSLILESASTNQTSMYLCASSPYRIVSYNEQFFGPGTRLTVL.

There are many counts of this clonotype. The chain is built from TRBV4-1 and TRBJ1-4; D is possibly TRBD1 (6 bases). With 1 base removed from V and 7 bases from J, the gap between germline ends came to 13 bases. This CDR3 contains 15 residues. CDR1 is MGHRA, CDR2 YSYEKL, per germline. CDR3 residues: CASSQARGWGEKLFF. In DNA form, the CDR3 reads TGCGCCAGCAGCCAAGCCAGGGGATGGGGTGAAAAACTGTTTTTT.

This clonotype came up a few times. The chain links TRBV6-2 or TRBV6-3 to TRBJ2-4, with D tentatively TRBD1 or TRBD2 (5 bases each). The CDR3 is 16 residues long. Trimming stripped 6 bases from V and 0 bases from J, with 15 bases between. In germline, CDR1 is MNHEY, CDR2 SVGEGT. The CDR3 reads CASRGTDHLAKNIQYF. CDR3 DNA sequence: TGTGCCAGCAGAGGGACCGACCATCTAGCCAAAAACATTCAGTACTTC.

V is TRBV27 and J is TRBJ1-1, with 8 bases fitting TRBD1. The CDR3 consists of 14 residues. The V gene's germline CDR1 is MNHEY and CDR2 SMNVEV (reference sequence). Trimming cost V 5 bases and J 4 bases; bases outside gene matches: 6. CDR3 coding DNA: TGTGCCAGCAGTACCAGACAGGGGTTCACTGAAGCTTTCTTT. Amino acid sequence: CASSTRQGFTEAFF.

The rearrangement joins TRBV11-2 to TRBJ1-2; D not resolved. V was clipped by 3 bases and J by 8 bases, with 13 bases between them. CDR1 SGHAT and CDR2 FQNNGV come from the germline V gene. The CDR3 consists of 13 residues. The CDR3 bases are TGTGCCAGCAGCTTCAGCCAAAAAGAGGGCTACACCTTC. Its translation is CASSFSQKEGYTF.

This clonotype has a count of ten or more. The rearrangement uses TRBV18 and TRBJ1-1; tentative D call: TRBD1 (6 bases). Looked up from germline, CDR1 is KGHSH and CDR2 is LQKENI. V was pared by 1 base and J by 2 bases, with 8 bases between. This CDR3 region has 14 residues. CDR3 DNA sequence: TGTGCCAGCTCACCACTACAGGGAAACACTGAAGCTTTCTTT. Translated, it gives CASSPLQGNTEAFF.